The clone carrying this T cell receptor (beta chain) was counted at least ten times. No antigen is known for it. This CDR3 is built from 14 residues. With 3 bases removed from V and 6 bases from J, the gap between germline ends came to 14 bases. Per germline, CDR1 MRHNA and CDR2 SNTAGT. In building TCR beta libraries, iRepertoire HTBI primers were used together with Arm-PCR of CDR3 regions. TCRdb re-analysed the multiplex PCR reads in MiXCR, keeping a single row per CDR3 protein. The data hold roughly 350,000 distinct CDR3 sequences, with around 15% observed a single time. Time point indicated: newly diagnosed GD, antithyroid drugs for less than 3 months. Generation of the TCR library employed RNA extracted from PBMCs. The data stem from a study of regulatory T cells in long-lasting Graves disease. Study summary: Less than 3 months of antithyroid drugs had been taken by newly diagnosed Graves' patients. Findings and limits, study-wide: New patients shared fewer public clonotypes (approximately 970) than persistent patients did (more than 2,500).

In addition, the sample was reused for a study of T cells in Graves' hyperthyroidism and ophthalmopathy. That source reports: With a median lead of around 5.9 months before onset, the model predicted ophthalmopathy.

The chain recombines TRBV6-4 with TRBJ1-1, with D hard to call. The receptor's source is a woman between 18 and 29 years old with Graves disease. Sequenced material: peripheral blood mononuclear cells (PBMCs), taken at new diagnosis, from a patient treated with antithyroid drugs. The CDR3 DNA sequence: TGTGCCAGCAGTGAGCAACCTGATGGTCCTGAAGCTTTCTTT. It translates to CASSEQPDGPEAFF.